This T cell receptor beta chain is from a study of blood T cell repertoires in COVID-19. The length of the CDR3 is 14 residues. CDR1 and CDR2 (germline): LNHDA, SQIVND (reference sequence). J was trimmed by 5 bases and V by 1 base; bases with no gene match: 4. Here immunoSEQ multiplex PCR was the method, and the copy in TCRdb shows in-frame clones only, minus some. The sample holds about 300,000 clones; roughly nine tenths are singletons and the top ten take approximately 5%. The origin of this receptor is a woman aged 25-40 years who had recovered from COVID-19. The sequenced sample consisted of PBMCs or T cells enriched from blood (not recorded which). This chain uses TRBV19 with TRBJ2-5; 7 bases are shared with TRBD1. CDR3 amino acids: CASSIGTGVETQYF. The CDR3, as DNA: TGTGCCAGTAGTATAGGTACAGGGGTGGAGACCCAGTACTTC. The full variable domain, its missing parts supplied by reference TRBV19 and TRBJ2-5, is DGGITQSPKYLFRKEGQNVTLSCEQNLNHDAMYWYRQDPGQGLRLIYYSQIVNDFQKGDIAEGYSVSREKKESFPLTVTSAQKNPTAFYLCASSIGTGVETQYFGPGTRLLVL.